This TCR beta chain is from a study of blood T cell repertoires in COVID-19. Looking at the study overall: PBMCs, B-cell-depleted T cells, or T cells provided the cDNA or gDNA that made up the material.

Profiled with immunoSEQ multiplex PCR; TCRdb holds only in-frame clones, not every one. The profile covers about 42,000 clones, with 85% to 90% appearing a single time and around 8.5% taken by the ten largest. V gave up 2 bases and J gave up 2 bases, with 10 bases separating them. This CDR3 is built from 16 residues. This TCR was sampled from a man aged 25-45 years with active or convalescent COVID-19. Sequences were obtained from peripheral blood. V gene TRBV23-1 combines with J gene TRBJ1-6; possible D gene TRBD1, 5 bases. TRBV23-1 is an open reading frame whose function is uncertain. The CDR3 DNA reads as TGCGCCAGCAGTCAAAACCTAGGGGCCTATAATTCACCCCTCCACTTT. Amino acids: CASSQNLGAYNSPLHF.